The T cell receptor (beta chain) under discussion was sequenced for a study of glioma-infiltrating T cells. General study points: Shared blood CDR3 signature motifs marked patients with low tissue-blood divergence.

Worth noting for this clonotype: Its target is unknown.

TCR alpha and beta CDR3 regions were amplified from RNA using iRepertoire nested multiplex PCR. MiXCR, applied by TCRdb to the multiplex PCR reads, yields one record per CDR3 protein. The sample contains around 350,000 distinct CDR3 sequences, 35% to 45% of which appear only once. The CDR3 covers 19 residues. The V end was cut by 1 base, the J end by 5 bases, with 29 bases between. Per germline, CDR1 DFQATT and CDR2 SNEGSKA (reference sequence). Sequencing was performed on glioma tissue, nonneoplastic brain tissue, or PBMCs (not recorded which). The rearrangement joins TRBV20-1 to TRBJ1-2, with a tentative D call TRBD1 (5 bases). This clonotype was obtained from a human donor with low-grade glioma or glioblastoma, undergoing nonglioma brain surgery, or in good health (not recorded which). Here the CDR3 DNA reads TGCAGTGCTAGAGCCCTACCGGGGACCCTTCATTATAACCCATATGGCTACACCTTC. Protein sequence: CSARALPGTLHYNPYGYTF.